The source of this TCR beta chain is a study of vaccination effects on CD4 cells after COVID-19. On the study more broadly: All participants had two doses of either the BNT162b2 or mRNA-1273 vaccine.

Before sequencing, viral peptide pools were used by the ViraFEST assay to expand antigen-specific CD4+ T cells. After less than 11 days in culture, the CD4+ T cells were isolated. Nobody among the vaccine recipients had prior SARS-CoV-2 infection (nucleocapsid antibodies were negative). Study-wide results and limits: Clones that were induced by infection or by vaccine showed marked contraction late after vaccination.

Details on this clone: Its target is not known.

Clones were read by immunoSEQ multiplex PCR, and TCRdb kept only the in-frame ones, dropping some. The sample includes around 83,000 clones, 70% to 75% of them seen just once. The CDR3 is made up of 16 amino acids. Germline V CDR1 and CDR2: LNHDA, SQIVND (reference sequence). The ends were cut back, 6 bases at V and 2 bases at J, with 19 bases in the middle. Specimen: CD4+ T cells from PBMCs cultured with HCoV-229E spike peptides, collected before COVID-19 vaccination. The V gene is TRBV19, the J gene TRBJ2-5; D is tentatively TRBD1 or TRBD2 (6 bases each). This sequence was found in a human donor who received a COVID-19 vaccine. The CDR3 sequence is CASSPWVGGLQETQYF. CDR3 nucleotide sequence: TGTGCCAGTAGCCCTTGGGTAGGGGGGCTACAAGAGACCCAGTACTTC.